The sample holds a few counts of the clone carrying this T cell receptor beta chain. No antigen is known for it. The PCR ran on 60 Vbeta and 13 Jbeta primers. The repertoire was sequenced with immunoSEQ multiplex PCR; TCRdb's copy has only in-frame clones and lacks some. The data contain 150,000 to 200,000 clones, roughly 65% of them seen just once; the ten biggest clones take up 3.5% to 5.5%. The V segment lost 6 bases and the J segment 2 bases; nucleotides outside the gene matches: 4. The CDR3 spans 14 residues. In germline, CDR1 is SGHTA, CDR2 FQGNSA. The data belong to a study of cytomegalovirus exposure and HLA in healthy donors. Study-level results: HLA restriction was apparent for most CMV-associated TCR beta chains in a later analysis. Highly shared sequence variants in one cluster were likely a sequencing artifact. Despite most TCR sequences being rare, some public TCRs occurred in many donors. Productive status was seen about 87% or about 30% of the time for most TCR beta V segments in an earlier analysis.

This chain connects TRBV7-2 to TRBJ1-3; 7 positions match TRBD1. The sequencing sample was made of PBMCs. The clonotype originates from a woman aged 18-35 years in good health and CMV-seropositive. In DNA, the CDR3 is TGTGCCAGCAGTTTTGACAGGGCTGGAAACACCATATATTTT. Amino acid sequence: CASSFDRAGNTIYF.